Shown below are 20 T cell receptor beta chains from a single sample sequenced in a study of shared clonotypes between healthy human individuals (dated by TCRdb to the early 2020s). The library relied on the immunoSEQ multiplex PCR assay. TCRdb obtained this table from immuneACCESS and retained in-frame rearrangements with V and J assigned. These tables miss some clones; where compared with another copy, unresolved V genes account for less than half of the shortfall, and the remainder is unexplained. In this sample the table shows more than 2 million clones, approximately 96% of which occur a single time. The ten largest clones represent 0.1% to 0.15% of the sample. The sequencing input was naive CD4+ T cells sorted from blood. Sample cell subset or site, as interpreted from the label and publication: CD45RA+ positively selected. Receptors were obtained from a man aged 18 to 30 in good health.

The chain uses TRBV4-1 and TRBJ2-5; the match to TRBD2 covers 7 bases. Germline lookup yields CDR1 MGHRA and CDR2 YSYEKL. The CDR3 covers 17 residues. V lost 0 bases to trimming and J lost 4 bases; unmatched junction nucleotides: 11. The CDR3 nucleotides are TGCGCCAGCAGCCAAGATCAACCACTAGCGTTAAGAGAGACCCAGTACTTC. Its translation is CASSQDQPLALRETQYF.

CDR3: CASSIGLAGVDTQYF. Written as DNA, the CDR3 is TGCGCCAGCAGCATCGGACTAGCGGGGGTAGATACGCAGTATTTT. The rearrangement joins TRBV5-1 to TRBJ2-3; 13 bases align to TRBD2. The CDR3 is 15 residues long. The germline V gene has CDR1 SGHRS and CDR2 YFSETQ. J was trimmed by 5 bases and V by 4 bases; bases with no gene match: 4.

As for this clone: The sample contains more than one DNA sequence encoding this CDR3. This chain connects TRBV30 to TRBJ1-1; tentatively, D is TRBD1 (5 bases). V lost 0 bases and J lost 1, with 9 bases in between. The CDR3 runs to 14 residues. Germline CDR1 GTSNPN, CDR2 SVGIG (reference sequence). The CDR3 reads CAWSVIGGNTEAFF. The CDR3 nucleotides are TGTGCCTGGAGTGTTATTGGGGGGAACACTGAAGCTTTCTTT.

V is TRBV7-8 and J is TRBJ1-1; possible D gene TRBD1, 5 bases. There are 14 residues in the CDR3. Germline V gene lookup returns CDR1 SGHVS and CDR2 FQNEAQ. Trimming took 4 bases from V and 6 from J, leaving 15 bases between them. In DNA, the CDR3 is TGTGCCAGCAGCTGGGACCTACGCTGGGCTGAAGCTTTCTTT. As protein: CASSWDLRWAEAFF.

This chain connects TRBV6-1 to TRBJ1-1; no firm D call. The V and J ends lost 7 bases and 5 bases respectively, with 11 bases between them. Germline CDR1 reads MNHNS; CDR2 reads SASEGT. This CDR3 comprises 12 residues. The CDR3 DNA reads TGTGCCAGCAAATTAATGGGGACTGAAGCTTTCTTT. Amino acid sequence: CASKLMGTEAFF.

In regard to this clone: The same CDR3 can be traced to other DNA sequences in this sample. CDR3 protein: CASSLGRGDTQYF. The CDR3 region has the DNA TGTGCCAGCAGCTTGGGGAGGGGAGATACGCAGTATTTT. V usage is TRBV5-6 and J usage is TRBJ2-3; a possible D gene is TRBD2 (6 bases). There are 13 residues in the CDR3. Germline V gene data show CDR1 as SGHDT and CDR2 as YYEEEE. Trimming pared 0 bases from V and 5 bases from J, leaving 7 bases between.

The chain joins TRBV30 to TRBJ1-6, with D unresolved. The ends were cut back, 6 bases at V and 10 bases at J, with 10 bases in the middle. The CDR3 loop spans 11 amino acids. Germline CDR1 reads GTSNPN; CDR2 reads SVGIG (reference sequence). The CDR3 reads CACKANSPLHF. The CDR3 coding sequence is TGTGCCTGCAAGGCGAACTCACCCCTCCACTTT. The variable domain in full, with the rest retrieved from reference TRBV30 and TRBJ1-6, is SQTIHQWPATLVQPVGSPLSLECTVEGTSNPNLYWYRQAAGRGLQLLFYSVGIGQISSEVPQNLSASRPQDRQFILSSKKLLLSDSGFYLCACKANSPLHFGNGTRLTVT.

The DNA for the CDR3 is TGTGCCTGGAGTGGGAGGGATCAGCAGCCCCAGCATTTT. It translates to CAWSGRDQQPQHF. The rearrangement links TRBV30 to TRBJ1-5; D gene unclear. Trimming took 1 base from V and 7 from J, leaving 11 bases between them. Germline-derived CDR1 and CDR2 are GTSNPN and SVGIG (reference sequence). The CDR3 loop spans 13 amino acids.

This chain connects TRBV10-3 to TRBJ1-4; maybe TRBD1 (6 bases). The CDR3 totals 13 residues. The V gene lost 6 bases and the J gene lost 5 bases, with 10 bases spanning the gap. CDR1 and CDR2 (germline): ENHRY, SYGVKD. Here the CDR3 reads CAIRRTENEKLFF. CDR3 DNA sequence: TGTGCCATCAGGAGGACAGAGAATGAAAAACTGTTTTTT.

This chain connects TRBV5-1 to TRBJ1-1; a weak D match, TRBD1 (5 bases). CDR1 is SGHRS and CDR2 is YFSETQ in the germline V gene. The CDR3 covers 13 residues. The V end lost 1 base, the J end lost 7 bases, and 11 bases lay between the germline ends. The CDR3 sequence: CASSLTSGREAFF. The CDR3 DNA reads TGCGCCAGCAGCTTGACGTCAGGGCGTGAAGCTTTCTTT.

This rearrangement joins TRBV4-1 to TRBJ2-4; 11 bases line up with TRBD2. The CDR3 is 19 amino acids. Germline assignment: CDR1 MGHRA and CDR2 YSYEKL. V lost 1 base to trimming and J lost 0 bases; unmatched junction nucleotides: 8. For the CDR3, the DNA is TGCGCCAGCAGCCAAGCGGAACTAGCGGGAGCCTTAGCCAAAAACATTCAGTACTTC. Translation: CASSQAELAGALAKNIQYF.

The rearrangement uses TRBV7-3 and TRBJ1-6; TRBD1 agrees at 8 bases. This CDR3 region has 14 residues. Germline-derived CDR1 and CDR2 are SGHTA and FQGTGA. After removal of 5 bases from V and 8 bases from J, the junction contained 5 bases not matched to a gene. CDR3 loop: CASSDRGGDSPLHF. CDR3 nucleotides: TGTGCCAGCAGCGACAGGGGTGGAGATTCACCCCTCCACTTT.

This chain links TRBV9 with TRBJ1-6; TRBD1 aligns across 7 bases. The germline CDR1 and CDR2 sequences are SGDLS and YYNGEE. CDR3 length: 14 residues. The ends lost 4 bases at V and 5 bases at J; junction bases unmatched: 3. The CDR3 coding sequence is TGTGCCAGCAGCCCAGGGGGGCATAATTCACCCCTCCACTTT. Protein product: CASSPGGHNSPLHF.

The CDR3 here is CAISESLGLAAPTDTQYF. The CDR3, as DNA: TGTGCCATCAGTGAGTCTTTAGGGCTAGCGGCACCGACAGATACGCAGTATTTT. The chain is built from TRBV10-3 and TRBJ2-3; 7 bases agree with TRBD2. Germline V lookup: CDR1 ENHRY, CDR2 SYGVKD. V dropped 0 bases and J dropped 3; count of bases not matched to a gene: 12. The CDR3 has 18 residues.

The rearrangement joins TRBV4-2 to TRBJ2-3; a weak D match, TRBD2 (5 bases). Germline V CDR1 and CDR2: LGHNA, YNFKEQ. V was shortened by 4 bases and J by 0 bases, with 8 bases between the two germline ends. The CDR3 is made up of 14 amino acids. CDR3 in DNA: TGTGCCAGCAGCCTCGGGGAGAGCACAGATACGCAGTATTTT. Its translation is CASSLGESTDTQYF.

The V call is TRBV6-6, the J call TRBJ2-1, with 11 bases fitting TRBD2. V gave up 8 bases and J gave up 6 bases; unmatched junction bases: 6. Germline CDR1 MNHNY, CDR2 SVGAGI (reference sequence). The CDR3 is made up of 14 amino acids. CDR3 coding DNA: TGTGCCAGCGTAGCGGGGGGGCCCGGCAATGAGCAGTTCTTC. Translating gives CASVAGGPGNEQFF.

The rearrangement uses TRBV4-3 and TRBJ2-1; D may match TRBD1 or TRBD2 (5 bases each). Germline V gene lookup returns CDR1 LGHNA and CDR2 YSLEER. The CDR3 totals 17 residues. Trimming took 4 bases from V and 7 from J, leaving 23 bases between them. The CDR3 region has the DNA TGCGCCAGCAGCCCATTACTATCGGGGACGCCGGGGAATGAGCAGTTCTTC. Protein sequence: CASSPLLSGTPGNEQFF.

The genes are TRBV10-1 and TRBJ2-5, with 7 bases identical to TRBD1. Looked up from germline, CDR1 is WNHNN and CDR2 is SYGVQD (reference sequence). V was pared by 0 bases and J by 5 bases, with 9 bases of the junction left unmatched. This CDR3 comprises 16 residues. The CDR3 sequence is CASSESKGGALETQYF. CDR3 nucleotides: TGCGCCAGCAGTGAGTCGAAAGGGGGCGCGTTGGAGACCCAGTACTTC.

The V gene is TRBV6-1, the J gene TRBJ1-2; D is undetermined. Looked up from germline, CDR1 is MNHNS and CDR2 is SASEGT. Trimming cost V 4 bases and J 4 bases, with 4 bases left between them. The CDR3 extends over 11 amino acids. DNA of the CDR3: TGTGCCAGCAGTGTGGCCTATGGCTACACCTTC. It translates to CASSVAYGYTF.

This chain connects TRBV7-6 to TRBJ2-7, with TRBD1 matching over 7 bases. Germline CDR1 reads SGHVS; CDR2 reads FNYEAQ. The CDR3 covers 15 residues. Trimming took 3 bases from V and 6 from J; bases not matched to a gene: 11. As DNA, the CDR3 is TGTGCCAGCAGCTTCGATGACAGGGAAGGGCTCGAGCAGTACTTC. Amino acid sequence: CASSFDDREGLEQYF.